These 29 T cell receptor beta chains share one sample of origin, sequenced in a study of T cells in women clearing cervical HPV infection. Sequenced by immunoSEQ multiplex PCR; TCRdb stores in-frame clones only, minus some. The table lists 25,000 to 30,000 clones. Sequences were obtained from blood buffy coat. Source of these receptors: a woman aged 18-70 years with a cervical HPV16 infection that either progressed to CIN3+ or cleared (not recorded which).

Details on this clone: The read gets to within 3 residues of the CDR3 end, and the germline J gene fills in the rest. Other DNA variants within this sample encode the same CDR3. The chain carries TRBV6-2 or TRBV6-3 and TRBJ1-3; D possibly corresponds to TRBD1 (6 bases). Germline-derived CDR1 and CDR2 are MNHEY and SVGEGT. Trimming left V 0 bases short and J 3 bases short, with 6 bases between. This CDR3 is 14 amino acids long. CDR3 DNA, as far as it was read: TGTGCCAGCAGTTACTCGGACAGTGGAAACACC. Translation: CASSYSDSGNT. Given in full, the CDR3 is CASSYSDSGNTIYF.

Comments on this clone: Read sequence stops 3 residues before the CDR3 end, and the germline J gene provides the missing end. The rearrangement joins TRBV9 to TRBJ2-5; D not resolved. V was clipped by 0 bases and J by 1 base, with 4 bases between them. The germline CDR1 and CDR2 sequences are SGDLS and YYNGEE. The CDR3 length is 13 residues. The sequenced CDR3 bases are TGTGCCAGCAGCGTAGCGGGCCAAGAGACC. Its translation: CASSVAGQET. The complete CDR3 reads CASSVAGQETQYF.

Concerning this clone: Coverage ceases 3 residues before the CDR3 finishes, and the germline J gene fills in the end. The J gene is TRBJ2-7, the V gene TRBV12-3 or TRBV12-4; unclear D gene. The V end was cut by 6 bases, the J end by 3 bases, with 9 bases between. The CDR3 runs 12 residues. CDR3 region: CASSPMFYEQYF. CDR3 bases read: TGTGCCAGCAGCCCCATGTTCTACGAG.

Comment on this clone: At one end the junction does not follow the germline gene, possibly because of a read error. The read ends 3 residues before the CDR3 terminus; that terminus is restored from the germline J gene. The sample carries other DNA sequences with the same CDR3. V gene TRBV30 combines with J gene TRBJ1-3, with D maybe TRBD1 (6 bases). The CDR3 covers 12 residues. Germline CDR1 GTSNPN, CDR2 SVGIG (reference sequence). The CDR3 protein is CAWTGAGNTIYF. The DNA read from the CDR3 is TGTGCCTGGACAGGGGCCGGAAACACG.

As regards this clone: The CDR3 is cut off 3 residues early in the read; its end comes from the germline J gene. The chain carries TRBV12-3 or TRBV12-4 and TRBJ2-3; the D gene is possibly TRBD2 (7 bases). The CDR3 covers 13 residues. The DNA read from the CDR3 is TGTGCCAGCAGGATGGGGGGGCAAGAGACG. Translated, it gives CASRMGGQET. The full CDR3 is CASRMGGQETQYF.

Details on this clone: The CDR3 extends 3 residues past the end of the read, so its final part is completed from the germline J gene. V is TRBV5-1 and J is TRBJ2-5; D might be TRBD2 (7 bases). The CDR3 sequence is 14 residues long. Germline loops: CDR1 SGHRS, CDR2 YFSETQ. V was shortened by 1 base and J by 2 bases, with 9 bases between the two germline ends. Incomplete CDR3 DNA: TGCGCCAGCAGCTTGAGGGGGGGACAAGAGACC. It yields the protein CASSLRGGQET. The complete CDR3 reads CASSLRGGQETQYF.

About this clone itself: The CDR3 goes on 3 residues after the read ends, and that part is filled in from the germline J gene. The rearrangement joins TRBV7-3 to TRBJ1-6, with TRBD1 matching 7 bases. Losses at the gene ends were 5 bases for V and 7 bases for J; bases not matched to a gene: 2. The CDR3 length is 13 residues. From germline, CDR1 is SGHTA and CDR2 FQGTGA. The CDR3 sequence is CASSGTENSPLHF. CDR3 DNA (partial): TGTGCCAGCAGCGGGACAGAGAATTCACCC.

A note on this clone: The read ends 3 residues shy of where the CDR3 ends; the end is completed using the germline J gene. J is TRBJ2-5 and V is TRBV12-3 or TRBV12-4, with a possible D match to TRBD2 (5 bases). The V gene lost 6 bases and the J gene lost 4 bases, with 12 bases spanning the gap. This CDR3 is built from 13 residues. The CDR3 loop is CASSSGGLETQYF. The CDR3 bases that were read are TGTGCCAGCAGCTCCGGCGGGCTAGAGACC.

To note about this clone: The CDR3 goes on 3 residues after the read ends, and that part is filled in from the germline J gene. The chain combines TRBV19 with TRBJ2-5; 8 bases fit TRBD2. V trimming: 0 bases; J trimming: 2 bases; junction bases outside the gene matches: 11. CDR3 length: 18 amino acids. Germline V CDR1 and CDR2: LNHDA, SQIVND (reference sequence). The part of the CDR3 DNA that was read is TGTGCCAGTAGTATAGATCCGTACCGAGCGGGGGAACAAGAGACC. It codes for CASSIDPYRAGEQET. The full CDR3 protein is CASSIDPYRAGEQETQYF.

Comment on this clone: Sequencing ends 3 residues short of the CDR3 end; the germline J gene provides the rest. The rearrangement links TRBV18 to TRBJ1-2; D call uncertain. Germline V gene data show CDR1 as KGHSH and CDR2 as LQKENI. The CDR3 loop spans 14 amino acids. Incomplete CDR3 DNA: TGTGCCAGCTCACCACAGGGTAGAGACAATGAC. This gives the protein CASSPQGRDND. The full-length CDR3 reads as CASSPQGRDNDYTF.

Points on this clone: The read stops 3 residues short of the end of the CDR3; the missing end is completed from the germline J gene. The chain has TRBV5-1 and TRBJ2-1; D is possibly TRBD1 (6 bases). There are 18 residues in the CDR3. CDR1 is SGHRS, CDR2 YFSETQ, per germline. The germline V and J ends were trimmed by 0 bases and 0 bases, with 16 bases remaining between them. The sequenced CDR3 bases are TGCGCCAGCAGCTTGGGGGGGCGTCCATCGAGCTCCTACAATGAG. Encoded protein: CASSLGGRPSSSYNE. The entire CDR3 sequence reads CASSLGGRPSSSYNEQFF.

Partial CDR3 DNA: TGTGCCAGCAGTTCCAGGGGCTACTATGGC. Its protein is CASSSRGYYG. The whole CDR3 sequence reads CASSSRGYYGYTF. The rearrangement joins TRBV28 to TRBJ1-2; D might be TRBD1 (6 bases). The read comes to an end 3 residues before the CDR3 does, leaving the germline J gene to fill in the end. V lost 4 bases to trimming and J lost 3 bases, with 9 bases between them. Germline V CDR1 and CDR2: MDHEN, SYDVKM. This CDR3 contains 13 residues.

A note on this clone: One junction end disagrees with the germline gene, perhaps due to a read error. The observed sequence ends 3 residues before the CDR3 terminus, with the missing tail filled in from the germline J gene. The rearrangement joins TRBV4-2 to TRBJ2-2, with a weak D call TRBD1 (6 bases). The CDR3 spans 16 residues. Looked up from germline, CDR1 is LGHNA and CDR2 is YNFKEQ. CDR3 DNA, as far as it was read: TGCGCCAGCAGCTCCTGGGGACACCGAAACACCGGGGAG. This encodes CASSSWGHRNTGE. The whole CDR3 protein is CASSSWGHRNTGELFF.

With respect to this clone: The CDR3 is cut off 3 residues early in the read; its end comes from the germline J gene. J is TRBJ2-5 and V is TRBV11-2; D gene ambiguous. The ends were cut back, 1 base at V and 5 bases at J, with 8 bases in the middle. Germline V gene sequence: CDR1 SGHAT, CDR2 FQNNGV. This CDR3 is 13 amino acids long. The covered CDR3 bases are TGTGCCAGCAGCTTAGTAGGGCTGGAGACC. Translated: CASSLVGLET. The full CDR3 is CASSLVGLETQYF.

Concerning this clone: The read comes to an end 3 residues before the CDR3 does, leaving the germline J gene to fill in the end. J is TRBJ2-7 and V is TRBV13; 9 nucleotides agree with TRBD1. Germline V gene data show CDR1 as PRHDT and CDR2 as FYEKMQ (reference sequence). The V and J ends lost 5 bases and 4 bases, in that order; junction bases with no gene match: 9. CDR3 length: 15 amino acids. The CDR3 bases that were read are TGTGCCAGCAGCCCCTCCGGGACAGGGACATACGAG. It specifies CASSPSGTGTYE. The entire CDR3 sequence reads CASSPSGTGTYEQYF.

Comment on this clone: The missing CDR3 end, 3 residues past where the read stops, is filled in from the germline J gene. The rearrangement links TRBV2 to TRBJ2-4, with TRBD1 as a possible D gene (6 bases). This CDR3 is 14 amino acids long. Germline CDR1 and CDR2: SNHLY and FYNNEI. Incomplete CDR3 DNA: TGTGCCAGCAGTGAGGCTAGGACAGAGCCCTCT. It is translated as CASSEARTEPS. The CDR3 reads in full as CASSEARTEPSQYF.

Worth noting for this clone: With the read ending 3 residues before the CDR3 end, the germline J gene is used to fill in that end. V gene TRBV7-9 combines with J gene TRBJ2-5, with D possibly TRBD1 on 5 matching bases. The germline V gene encodes CDR1 SEHNR and CDR2 FQNEAQ (reference sequence). CDR3 size: 14 residues. V dropped 3 bases and J dropped 0 bases, with 8 bases sitting between them. Here the CDR3 reads CASSLGQYQETQYF. Partial CDR3 DNA: TGTGCCAGCAGCTTGGGGCAGTACCAAGAGACC.

Of note for this clone: From the germline J gene comes the end of the CDR3, since the read stops 3 residues before it. The rearrangement uses TRBV6-2 or TRBV6-3 and TRBJ2-1, with D maybe TRBD1 (6 bases). The V gene's germline CDR1 is MNHEY and CDR2 SVGEGT. CDR3 size: 15 residues. Trimming took off 6 bases at V and 4 bases at J, with 16 bases between the two ends. The CDR3 sequence is CASREKGHRYNEQFF. CDR3 bases read: TGTGCCAGCAGGGAGAAGGGACATCGATACAATGAG.

Turning to this clone: The read finishes 3 residues shy of the CDR3 end, and the germline J gene is used to complete it. The V gene is TRBV5-1, the J gene TRBJ2-2; TRBD1 matches at 7 bases. CDR3 size: 14 residues. J was trimmed by 3 bases and V by 4 bases; bases with no gene match: 3. The V gene's germline CDR1 is SGHRS and CDR2 YFSETQ. CDR3 in amino acids: CASSLGQDTGELFF. The part of the CDR3 DNA that was read is TGCGCCAGCAGCCTAGGACAGGACACCGGGGAG.

About this clone itself: Sequencing ends 3 residues short of the CDR3 end; the germline J gene provides the rest. The chain uses TRBV18 and TRBJ2-3, with 11 bases that match TRBD1. CDR1 KGHSH and CDR2 LQKENI come from the germline V gene. The CDR3 length is 14 residues. The CDR3: CASSRTGGAETQYF. Incomplete CDR3 DNA: TGTGCCAGCTCACGGACAGGGGGCGCGGAGACG.

With regard to this clone: The read comes to an end 3 residues before the CDR3 does, leaving the germline J gene to fill in the end. The chain has TRBV6-4 and TRBJ2-3, with 12 bases lining up with TRBD2. V shed 2 bases, J shed 4 bases, and the junction held 10 bases outside the gene matches. The CDR3 covers 18 residues. Germline V gene lookup returns CDR1 MRHNA and CDR2 SNTAGT. The CDR3 here is CASSDKSLLAGGADTQYF. The CDR3 DNA, read in part, is TGTGCCAGCAGTGACAAGTCCTTACTAGCGGGGGGCGCAGATACG.

As for this clone: Read data end 3 residues before the CDR3 end; the end is taken from the germline J gene. V is TRBV7-2 and J is TRBJ2-1; D is unresolved. The germline V and J ends were trimmed by 0 bases and 7 bases, with 13 bases remaining between them. CDR1 is SGHTA and CDR2 is FQGNSA in the germline V gene. The length of the CDR3 is 15 residues. The CDR3 bases that were read are TGTGCCAGCAGCTTAGCGCGGCGTCAGACTAATGAG. Encoded protein: CASSLARRQTNE. The whole CDR3 is CASSLARRQTNEQFF.

Worth noting for this clone: The read finishes 3 residues shy of the CDR3 end, and the germline J gene is used to complete it. This chain uses TRBV7-8 with TRBJ1-2, with 8 positions matching TRBD1. The length of the CDR3 is 13 residues. Germline CDR1 is SGHVS and CDR2 is FQNEAQ. CDR3 sequence reads: CASRLDREGGYTF. Incomplete CDR3 DNA: TGTGCCAGCAGACTGGACAGGGAAGGCGGC. Complete variable domain (other parts from reference TRBV7-8 and TRBJ1-2): GAGVSQSPRYKVAKRGQDVALRCDPISGHVSLFWYQQALGQGPEFLTYFQNEAQLDKSGLPSDRFFAERPEGSVSTLKIQRTQQEDSAVYLCASRLDREGGYTFGSGTRLTVV.

Comments on this clone: Sequencing ends 3 residues short of the CDR3 end; the germline J gene provides the rest. This chain links TRBV12-3 or TRBV12-4 with TRBJ2-2; 7 positions match TRBD2. The CDR3 loop spans 16 amino acids. V was pared by 6 bases and J by 5 bases, with 12 bases of the junction left unmatched. The sequenced CDR3 bases are TGTGCCAGCAGCGCTATGGGGGGGGGAGGTACCGGGGAG. Its protein is CASSAMGGGGTGE. The full CDR3 sequence reads CASSAMGGGGTGELFF.

Regarding this clone: The sequenced fragment ends 3 residues before the CDR3 boundary, so the rest is inferred from the germline J gene. V and J are TRBV20-1 and TRBJ2-7, with 8 bases that match TRBD1. CDR1 and CDR2 (germline): DFQATT, SNEGSKA (reference sequence). This CDR3 contains 14 residues. V lost 4 bases and J lost 3; bases outside the gene matches: 8. Incomplete CDR3 DNA: TGCAGTGCTACCTTGACAGGGGATTACTACGAG. This codes for CSATLTGDYYE. The whole CDR3 sequence reads CSATLTGDYYEQYF.

In the case of this clone: The read halts 3 residues ahead of the CDR3 end, with the missing end drawn from the germline J gene. The genes are TRBV30 and TRBJ2-3, with TRBD2 identical over 12 bases. V trimming: 1 base; J trimming: 4 bases; junction bases outside the gene matches: 3. The CDR3 covers 15 residues. Looked up from germline, CDR1 is GTSNPN and CDR2 is SVGIG (reference sequence). The CDR3 loop is CAWSGASGGADTQYF. The CDR3 bases that were read are TGTGCCTGGAGTGGTGCTAGCGGGGGGGCAGATACG.

With regard to this clone: The junction departs from the called germline gene at one end, perhaps through a read error. The sample has other DNA sequences that encode this CDR3 too. The CDR3 bases that were read are TGCGCCAGCAGCCAAGATCCCTGGACAGGGGCTGGAAACACA. Amino acids: CASSQDPWTGAGNT. The entire CDR3 reads CASSQDPWTGAGNTIYF. The rearrangement uses TRBV4-2 and TRBJ1-3; TRBD1 matches at 9 bases. The missing CDR3 end, 3 residues past where the read stops, is filled in from the germline J gene. The CDR3 loop spans 17 amino acids. CDR1 and CDR2 from the germline V gene are LGHNA and YNFKEQ.

To note about this clone: The read ends 3 residues before the CDR3 terminus; that terminus is restored from the germline J gene. The chain joins TRBV6-2 or TRBV6-3 to TRBJ2-3, with 7 bases lining up with TRBD2. Trimming at V came to 6 bases and at J to 1 base, leaving 7 bases not matched to a gene. This CDR3 comprises 15 residues. The germline V gene encodes CDR1 MNHEY and CDR2 SVGEGT. The CDR3 DNA, read in part, is TGTGCCAGCAGCCCCGGGGCGGGGGGCACAGATACG. Protein sequence: CASSPGAGGTDT. The full CDR3 is CASSPGAGGTDTQYF.

A note on this clone: The read terminates 3 residues before the CDR3 end, so the remaining end is supplied by the germline J gene. The V and J genes are TRBV20-1 and TRBJ2-5; TRBD1 aligns across 7 bases. Per the germline V gene, CDR1 is DFQATT and CDR2 is SNEGSKA (reference sequence). CDR3 length: 17 amino acids. V lost 1 base and J lost 1; bases outside the gene matches: 12. The part of the CDR3 DNA that was read is TGCAGTGCTAGAGTCGCCCGGGACAGAAGATTCCAAGAGACC. Its translation is CSARVARDRRFQET. The entire CDR3 reads CSARVARDRRFQETQYF.